This TCR beta chain is drawn from a study of T cell responses to AZD1222 COVID-19 vaccine. In the study overall: Second doses that came at about 4 or about 12 weeks were put together.

Comments on this clone: The antigen is unknown.

General study points: There were mostly white British donors and more females than males, and clonal diversity was possibly underestimated. Unmutated regions of variants are reportedly targeted by nearly half of spike-specific TCRs. At baseline, seropositivity was found in only six AZD1222 recipients.

Repertoires were generated with immunoSEQ multiplex PCR, while TCRdb's copy carries only in-frame clones and drops some. The top ten clones hold 4% to 5% of a sample with 60,000 to 80,000 clones, 80% to 90% of them seen once. The input for sequencing was peripheral blood, taken on day 0 of AZD1222 vaccination. The clonotype was recovered from an adult in good health.

The CDR3 spells CSVATDSNEKLFF. CDR3 nucleotides: TGCAGCGTCGCGACAGACTCTAATGAAAAACTGTTTTTT. The genes are TRBV29-1 and TRBJ1-4; tentatively, D is TRBD1 (5 bases). Germline CDR1 SQVTM, CDR2 ANQGSEA. Trimming shortened V by 6 bases and J by 3 bases, and 11 bases separated the two germline ends. The CDR3 loop spans 13 amino acids.